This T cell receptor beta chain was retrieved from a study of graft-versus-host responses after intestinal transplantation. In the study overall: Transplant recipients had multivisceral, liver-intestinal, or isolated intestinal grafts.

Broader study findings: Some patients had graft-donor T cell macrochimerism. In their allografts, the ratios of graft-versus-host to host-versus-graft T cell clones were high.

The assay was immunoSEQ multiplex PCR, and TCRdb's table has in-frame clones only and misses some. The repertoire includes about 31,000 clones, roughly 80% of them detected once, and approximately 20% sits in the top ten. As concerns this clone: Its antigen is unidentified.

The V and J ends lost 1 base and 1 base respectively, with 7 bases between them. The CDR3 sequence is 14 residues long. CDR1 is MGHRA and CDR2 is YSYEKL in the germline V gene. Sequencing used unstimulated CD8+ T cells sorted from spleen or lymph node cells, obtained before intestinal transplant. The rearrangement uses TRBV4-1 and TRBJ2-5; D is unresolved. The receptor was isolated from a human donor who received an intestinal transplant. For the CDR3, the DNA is TGCGCCAGCAGCCAAGGAGGAAGCCAAGAGACCCAGTACTTC. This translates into CASSQGGSQETQYF.